The 21 T cell receptor beta chains in this list originate from one sample, sequenced in a study of B cell selection in AIRE deficiency. Assay used: immunoSEQ multiplex PCR; TCRdb lists only in-frame clones, some missing. The sample shows approximately 24,000 clones, about 96% of them seen only once. Conventional CD4 T cells were sorted as CD4+CD127+ cells. Sequences were obtained from CD4+CD127+ conventional T cells sorted from PBMCs. These TCRs come from a human donor in good health.

This clone was seen only once. The genes are TRBV29-1 and TRBJ1-5; perhaps TRBD1 as D (5 bases). Germline CDR1 reads SQVTM; CDR2 reads ANQGSEA. This CDR3 is 13 amino acids long. Trimming took 5 bases from V and 3 from J, leaving 11 bases between them. This CDR3 is CSVLTEFNQPQHF. In DNA, the CDR3 is TGCAGCGTTCTGACAGAATTCAATCAGCCCCAGCATTTT.

CDR3 loop: CATSALSYNSPLHF. CDR3 nucleotides: TGTGCCACGTCTGCTTTGTCCTATAATTCACCCCTCCACTTT. V gene TRBV6-5 combines with J gene TRBJ1-6, with D uncertain. The CDR3 covers 14 residues. V gave up 10 bases and J gave up 1 base, with 11 bases separating them. Germline V gene sequence: CDR1 MNHEY, CDR2 SVGAGI.

The chain links TRBV28 to TRBJ2-5, with D possibly matching TRBD1 (5 bases). Deletions cut 4 bases from V and 4 bases from J, with 19 bases between. Germline lookup yields CDR1 MDHEN and CDR2 SYDVKM. CDR3 length equals 16 residues. CDR3 region: CASSSQAGSRGETQYF. The CDR3 DNA is TGTGCCAGCAGTTCACAGGCTGGCAGCAGAGGAGAGACCCAGTACTTC.

This clone showed up just once. The V gene is TRBV18, the J gene TRBJ2-7, with 8 bases lining up with TRBD2. Trimming at V came to 3 bases and at J to 3 bases, leaving 7 bases not matched to a gene. The CDR3 is 15 residues long. CDR1 KGHSH and CDR2 LQKENI come from the germline V gene. The CDR3 DNA reads as TGTGCCAGCTCACCGCCTAGCGGGTACTACTACGAGCAGTACTTC. The encoded protein is CASSPPSGYYYEQYF.

The V gene is TRBV2, the J gene TRBJ1-2; 7 bases align to TRBD1. J lost 7 bases, V lost 5 bases, and 13 bases had no gene match. CDR3 length: 15 residues. The germline CDR1 and CDR2 sequences are SNHLY and FYNNEI. The DNA for the CDR3 is TGTGCCAGCAGTTCTTCATCCGGGACAGTCATTGGCTACACCTTC. Its translation is CASSSSSGTVIGYTF.

This chain uses TRBV6-6 with TRBJ1-5, with D tentatively TRBD1 (5 bases). CDR3 size: 16 residues. The V end was cut by 2 bases, the J end by 3 bases, with 14 bases between. The germline CDR1 and CDR2 sequences are MNHNY and SVGAGI (reference sequence). The CDR3 nucleotides are TGTGCCAGCAGTTACCCCCTCTGGGGGACCAATCAGCCCCAGCATTTT. Its protein product is CASSYPLWGTNQPQHF.

This chain connects TRBV5-5 to TRBJ1-4; D might be TRBD1 (6 bases). Per germline, CDR1 SGHKS and CDR2 YYEKEE (reference sequence). V gave up 4 bases and J gave up 2 bases, with 15 bases separating them. This CDR3 contains 16 residues. The CDR3 bases are TGTGCCAGCAGCGGGGGCCCCTTTGGCACTAATGAAAAACTGTTTTTT. Residues: CASSGGPFGTNEKLFF. The whole variable domain, remainder taken from reference TRBV5-5 and TRBJ1-4, is DAGVTQSPTHLIKTRGQQVTLRCSPISGHKSVSWYQQVLGQGPQFIFQYYEKEERGRGNFPDRFSARQFPNYSSELNVNALLLGDSALYLCASSGGPFGTNEKLFFGSGTQLSVL.

The chain links TRBV5-1 to TRBJ2-2; TRBD2 might be the D (6 bases). The CDR3 loop spans 18 amino acids. V was cut by 0 bases and J by 8 bases, with 23 bases left in between. In germline, CDR1 is SGHRS, CDR2 YFSETQ. As DNA, the CDR3 is TGCGCCAGCAGCTTGGCCGGGAGCGGGCTCAACCCAGGGGGGGAGCTGTTTTTT. Protein sequence: CASSLAGSGLNPGGELFF. Using reference TRBV5-1 and TRBJ2-2 for the parts outside the CDR3, the full variable domain is KAGVTQTPRYLIKTRGQQVTLSCSPISGHRSVSWYQQTPGQGLQFLFEYFSETQRNKGNFPGRFSGRQFSNSRSEMNVSTLELGDSALYLCASSLAGSGLNPGGELFFGEGSRLTVL.

The chain carries TRBV19 and TRBJ2-1; 14 nucleotides line up with TRBD2. Germline V gene sequence: CDR1 LNHDA, CDR2 SQIVND (reference sequence). The CDR3 spans 19 residues. V lost 3 bases, J lost 3 bases, and 10 bases stayed unmatched. This chain's CDR3 is CASSMGLAGATRLYNEQFF. The CDR3 DNA follows: TGTGCCAGTAGTATGGGACTAGCGGGGGCCACCCGACTCTACAATGAGCAGTTCTTC. The whole variable domain, filled in from reference TRBV19 and TRBJ2-1, reads DGGITQSPKYLFRKEGQNVTLSCEQNLNHDAMYWYRQDPGQGLRLIYYSQIVNDFQKGDIAEGYSVSREKKESFPLTVTSAQKNPTAFYLCASSMGLAGATRLYNEQFFGPGTRLTVL.

This clone has just one count. The chain couples TRBV5-5 to TRBJ2-7; TRBD2 is a possible D gene (6 bases). The V end was cut by 4 bases, the J end by 2 bases, with 7 bases between. The CDR3 loop spans 12 amino acids. The germline gives CDR1 SGHKS, CDR2 YYEKEE (reference sequence). The DNA of the CDR3 is TGTGCCAGCAGCCGGACTACCTACGAGCAGTACTTC. Translated, it gives CASSRTTYEQYF.

V is TRBV7-8 and J is TRBJ1-1; TRBD1 aligns across 8 bases. Germline V gives CDR1 SGHVS, CDR2 FQNEAQ. The CDR3 runs 14 residues. Trimming cost V 3 bases and J 3 bases; bases outside gene matches: 3. The DNA of the CDR3 is TGTGCCAGCAGCTTCGGACAGGGTGACACTGAAGCTTTCTTT. This translates into CASSFGQGDTEAFF.

The rearrangement links TRBV28 to TRBJ1-2; D is uncertain. From germline, CDR1 is MDHEN and CDR2 SYDVKM. CDR3 length: 15 amino acids. The V end lost 5 bases, the J end lost 2 bases, and 15 bases lay between the germline ends. CDR3 region: CASSPPGRLNYGYTF. As DNA, the CDR3 is TGTGCCAGCAGTCCCCCCGGACGGTTAAACTATGGCTACACCTTC.

V is TRBV18 and J is TRBJ2-5; D tentatively fits TRBD1 or TRBD2 (5 bases each). Trimming stripped 0 bases from V and 3 bases from J, with 5 bases between. This CDR3 has 13 amino acids. The germline V gene encodes CDR1 KGHSH and CDR2 LQKENI. Here the CDR3 DNA reads TGTGCCAGCTCACCACCGGGGGAAGAGACCCAGTACTTC. This codes for CASSPPGEETQYF.

V is TRBV14 and J is TRBJ2-3, with 8 bases lining up with TRBD1. The J segment lost 6 bases and the V segment lost 1 base, leaving 3 bases of the junction unmatched. Germline CDR1 SGHDN, CDR2 FVKESK. This CDR3 region has 14 residues. CDR3 sequence (DNA): TGTGCCAGCAGCCAAGGGACAGGGTATGATACGCAGTATTTT. Its translation: CASSQGTGYDTQYF.

The CDR3 region is CASSGPGAPNTGELFF. In DNA, the CDR3 is TGTGCCAGCAGTGGACCAGGGGCCCCGAACACCGGGGAGCTGTTTTTT. V and J are TRBV2 and TRBJ2-2; maybe TRBD1 (6 bases). V shed 4 bases and J shed 0 bases, with 12 bases lying between them. The CDR3 extends over 16 amino acids. The V gene's germline CDR1 is SNHLY and CDR2 FYNNEI.

This rearrangement joins TRBV5-1 to TRBJ2-7; D is uncertain. The V end lost 4 bases, the J end lost 4 bases, and 12 bases lay between the germline ends. Germline V lookup: CDR1 SGHRS, CDR2 YFSETQ. The CDR3 consists of 13 residues. CDR3 protein: CASSQKDLYEQYF. CDR3 in DNA: TGCGCCAGCAGCCAGAAGGATCTTTACGAGCAGTACTTC. The full variable domain, completed using reference TRBV5-1 and TRBJ2-7, is KAGVTQTPRYLIKTRGQQVTLSCSPISGHRSVSWYQQTPGQGLQFLFEYFSETQRNKGNFPGRFSGRQFSNSRSEMNVSTLELGDSALYLCASSQKDLYEQYFGPGTRLTVT.

V gene TRBV6-5 combines with J gene TRBJ1-1; D may be TRBD1 (5 bases). V was clipped by 6 bases and J by 5 bases, with 16 bases between them. Germline V gene sequence: CDR1 MNHEY, CDR2 SVGAGI. This CDR3 comprises 14 residues. The CDR3 DNA is TGTGCCAGCAGCCGCCGTGGGGGGTGGACTGAAGCTTTCTTT. Amino acids: CASSRRGGWTEAFF.

The rearrangement links TRBV27 to TRBJ1-4; maybe TRBD1 (5 bases). Trimming cost V 7 bases and J 8 bases, with 17 bases left between them. Per germline, CDR1 MNHEY and CDR2 SMNVEV (reference sequence). The CDR3 sequence is 14 residues long. CDR3 bases: TGTGCCAGCACTTCATCGTGGAAGGGGGAAAAACTGTTTTTT. It encodes CASTSSWKGEKLFF. The full variable domain, completed using reference TRBV27 and TRBJ1-4, is EAQVTQNPRYLITVTGKKLTVTCSQNMNHEYMSWYRQDPGLGLRQIYYSMNVEVTDKGDVPEGYKVSRKEKRNFPLILESPSPNQTSLYFCASTSSWKGEKLFFGSGTQLSVL.

A single count supports this clone. The chain links TRBV10-3 to TRBJ1-1; D is possibly TRBD1 (6 bases). Between the trimmed V and J ends, which lost 2 bases and 1 base, there was a span of 11 bases. The V gene's germline CDR1 is ENHRY and CDR2 SYGVKD. The CDR3 is 15 amino acids. The DNA for the CDR3 is TGTGCCATCAGTGAGAGGGGGGGTCGGAACACTGAAGCTTTCTTT. Amino acid sequence: CAISERGGRNTEAFF.

V is TRBV19 and J is TRBJ2-7, with a weak D call TRBD2 (5 bases). CDR3 size: 16 residues. CDR1 is LNHDA, CDR2 SQIVND, per germline (reference sequence). Trimming removed 3 bases from V and 4 bases from J, with 19 bases in between. The CDR3 DNA sequence: TGTGCCAGTAGTATTGGAGGTCGGCTAGTCGGATACGAGCAGTACTTC. Translating gives CASSIGGRLVGYEQYF.

The chain joins TRBV10-3 to TRBJ2-1; D may match TRBD1 or TRBD2 (5 bases each). V shed 9 bases and J shed 4 bases, with 13 bases lying between them. In germline, CDR1 is ENHRY, CDR2 SYGVKD. The CDR3 is 13 amino acids. The CDR3 region is CAMGTAGYNEQFF. CDR3 coding DNA: TGTGCCATGGGGACCGCAGGATACAATGAGCAGTTCTTC.